These 25 T cell receptor beta chains share one sample of origin, sequenced in a study of shared clonotypes between healthy human individuals. CD45RO negativity and positive selection for CCR7 defined naive CD8 cells, a population that excluded terminally differentiated effector memory CD45RA+ cells. Profiling relied on immunoSEQ multiplex PCR, and the TCRdb table lists in-frame clones only, not all of them. The sample holds some 1,900,000 clones, about 95% seen once. The source material was naive CD8+ T cells sorted from blood. The receptors stem from a man younger than 35 in good health.

The genes are TRBV25-1 and TRBJ1-4; perhaps TRBD1 as D (6 bases). CDR3 length: 15 residues. V was shortened by 2 bases and J by 8 bases, with 15 bases between the two germline ends. Germline lookup yields CDR1 MGHDK and CDR2 SYGVNS. CDR3 in amino acids: CASSEEAGGAEKLFF. The CDR3 DNA reads as TGTGCCAGCAGTGAAGAAGCTGGGGGCGCAGAAAAACTGTTTTTT.

The chain uses TRBV28 and TRBJ2-3; 11 nucleotides agree with TRBD2. Germline CDR1 MDHEN, CDR2 SYDVKM. J lost 0 bases, V lost 4 bases, and 12 bases had no gene match. The CDR3 totals 19 residues. This chain's CDR3 is CASSSVVAGGRPSTDTQYF. CDR3 DNA: TGTGCCAGCAGTTCAGTTGTAGCGGGGGGGCGTCCGAGCACAGATACGCAGTATTTT.

The CDR3 DNA reads as TGTGCCAGCAGCTTCCTAGCGGGAAAATACAATGAGCAGTTCTTC. As protein: CASSFLAGKYNEQFF. The V call is TRBV7-2, the J call TRBJ2-1, with 9 bases that match TRBD2. Trimming took 3 bases from V and 4 from J; bases not matched to a gene: 4. In germline, CDR1 is SGHTA, CDR2 FQGNSA. The CDR3 has 15 amino acids.

This rearrangement joins TRBV15 to TRBJ2-5, with D possibly called TRBD1 or TRBD2 (6 bases each). The CDR3 contains 13 residues. Trimming shortened V by 8 bases and J by 5 bases, and 15 bases separated the two germline ends. Germline V gives CDR1 LNHNV, CDR2 YYDKDF (reference sequence). The CDR3 sequence: CATQRGRGETQYF. The CDR3 DNA is TGTGCCACCCAACGGGGGCGCGGTGAGACCCAGTACTTC.

This sequence joins TRBV27 and TRBJ1-5; D may be TRBD1 (5 bases). Looked up from germline, CDR1 is MNHEY and CDR2 is SMNVEV (reference sequence). Between the trimmed V and J ends, which lost 3 bases and 7 bases, there was a span of 13 bases. The CDR3 spans 14 residues. CDR3 amino acids: CASSLGPTGQPQHF. CDR3 nucleotide sequence: TGTGCCAGCAGTTTGGGACCCACGGGCCAGCCCCAGCATTTT.

The chain joins TRBV28 to TRBJ1-5; 7 bases agree with TRBD1. Germline-derived CDR1 and CDR2 are MDHEN and SYDVKM. The CDR3 consists of 16 residues. J lost 3 bases, V lost 5 bases, and 10 bases had no gene match. Here the CDR3 reads CASSLRQGEDNQPQHF. CDR3 bases: TGTGCCAGCAGTCTCCGACAGGGTGAGGACAATCAGCCCCAGCATTTT.

This chain uses TRBV10-2 with TRBJ2-1; possible D gene TRBD2, 6 bases. The CDR3 has 12 amino acids. V gave up 6 bases and J gave up 5 bases, with 8 bases separating them. Germline values: CDR1 WSHSY, CDR2 SAAADI. CDR3 DNA sequence: TGCGCCAGCAGGGACTACCACAATGAGCAGTTCTTC. The encoded protein is CASRDYHNEQFF.

The rearrangement joins TRBV5-4 to TRBJ2-5; TRBD2 might be the D (6 bases). Trimming stripped 4 bases from V and 5 bases from J, with 6 bases between. The CDR3 loop spans 11 amino acids. Germline V gene data show CDR1 as SGHNT and CDR2 as YYREEE (reference sequence). DNA of the CDR3: TGTGCCAGCAGCGGGAGGGAGACCCAGTACTTC. This gives the protein CASSGRETQYF. The variable domain in full, with the rest retrieved from reference TRBV5-4 and TRBJ2-5, is ETGVTQSPTHLIKTRGQQVTLRCSSQSGHNTVSWYQQALGQGPQFIFQYYREEENGRGNFPPRFSGLQFPNYSSELNVNALELDDSALYLCASSGRETQYFGPGTRLLVL.

V usage is TRBV7-6 and J usage is TRBJ2-3; tentative D call: TRBD2 (6 bases). This CDR3 is built from 14 residues. The germline CDR1 and CDR2 sequences are SGHVS and FNYEAQ. Trimming took off 5 bases at V and 0 bases at J, with 9 bases between the two ends. The CDR3 DNA follows: TGTGCCAGCAGCGCGGGACCCAGCACAGATACGCAGTATTTT. Its protein is CASSAGPSTDTQYF.

The chain combines TRBV19 with TRBJ2-1, with no clear D. In germline, CDR1 is LNHDA, CDR2 SQIVND (reference sequence). This CDR3 is built from 13 residues. V lost 5 bases and J lost 1, with 6 bases in between. This chain's CDR3 is CASSWASYNEQFF. The CDR3 bases are TGTGCCAGTAGTTGGGCGTCCTACAATGAGCAGTTCTTC.

V usage is TRBV5-4 and J usage is TRBJ2-7; D might be TRBD1 or TRBD2, each matching 5 bases. Between the trimmed V and J ends, which lost 9 bases and 2 bases, there was a span of 15 bases. CDR1 SGHNT and CDR2 YYREEE come from the germline V gene (reference sequence). CDR3 length: 13 amino acids. CDR3 region: CATTVGEAYEQYF. The CDR3 DNA reads as TGTGCCACAACGGTGGGGGAAGCCTACGAGCAGTACTTC. The whole variable domain, remainder taken from reference TRBV5-4 and TRBJ2-7, is ETGVTQSPTHLIKTRGQQVTLRCSSQSGHNTVSWYQQALGQGPQFIFQYYREEENGRGNFPPRFSGLQFPNYSSELNVNALELDDSALYLCATTVGEAYEQYFGPGTRLTVT.

The V and J genes are TRBV6-6 and TRBJ1-4; TRBD1 agrees at 8 bases. Germline V gives CDR1 MNHNY, CDR2 SVGAGI (reference sequence). J lost 5 bases, V lost 2 bases, and 7 bases had no gene match. This CDR3 is 16 amino acids long. The CDR3 DNA follows: TGTGCCAGCAGTTACCTCGGACAGGGTGTCAATGAAAAACTGTTTTTT. Its protein is CASSYLGQGVNEKLFF.

The CDR3 nucleotides read TGTGCCAGCAGCTTAGCGGGGACGTACCAAGAGACCCAGTACTTC. Translation: CASSLAGTYQETQYF. The chain carries TRBV13 and TRBJ2-5; D is perhaps TRBD1 or TRBD2 (5 bases each). Trimming removed 1 base at V and 0 bases at J, with 9 bases between. The CDR3 totals 15 residues. Germline V CDR1 and CDR2: PRHDT, FYEKMQ (reference sequence).

The V and J genes are TRBV27 and TRBJ2-1, with 8 nucleotides matching TRBD1. There are 15 residues in the CDR3. The trim removed 5 bases at V and 3 bases at J, leaving 6 bases unmatched. Germline V gives CDR1 MNHEY, CDR2 SMNVEV (reference sequence). CDR3 protein: CASSHRDRSYNEQFF. In DNA, the CDR3 is TGTGCCAGCAGTCACCGGGACAGGAGCTACAATGAGCAGTTCTTC.

The chain employs TRBV4-3 and TRBJ2-3; 8 positions match TRBD1. Germline CDR1 LGHNA, CDR2 YSLEER. The CDR3 runs to 17 residues. With 0 bases clipped from V and 4 bases from J, the junction kept 9 bases outside the gene matches. CDR3: CASSQDRGRGLADTQYF. CDR3 DNA sequence: TGCGCCAGCAGCCAAGATAGAGGCAGGGGGCTAGCAGATACGCAGTATTTT.

The chain combines TRBV25-1 with TRBJ2-7, with 11 bases lining up with TRBD1. CDR3 length: 15 residues. The J segment lost 3 bases and the V segment lost 2 bases, leaving 3 bases of the junction unmatched. Per the germline V gene, CDR1 is MGHDK and CDR2 is SYGVNS. The CDR3 sequence is CASSEGQGAYYEQYF. The CDR3 DNA is TGTGCCAGCAGTGAAGGACAGGGGGCCTACTACGAGCAGTACTTC.

This clone was recorded once. The chain recombines TRBV6-1 with TRBJ2-2; no clear D. The ends were cut back, 7 bases at V and 7 bases at J, with 4 bases in the middle. This CDR3 region has 10 residues. Germline V lookup: CDR1 MNHNS, CDR2 SASEGT. The CDR3 loop is CASNDGELFF. DNA for the CDR3: TGTGCCAGCAACGACGGGGAGCTGTTTTTT.

The rearrangement uses TRBV7-6 and TRBJ2-7; D not certain. The germline CDR1 and CDR2 sequences are SGHVS and FNYEAQ. This CDR3 is built from 13 residues. V shed 5 bases and J shed 7 bases, with 15 bases lying between them. The DNA for the CDR3 is TGTGCCAGCAGCCCAGACCCTAACCCGGAGCAGTACTTC. This encodes CASSPDPNPEQYF.

The chain joins TRBV6-5 to TRBJ2-4, with TRBD1 as a possible D gene (5 bases). The CDR3 loop spans 13 amino acids. Germline CDR1 reads MNHEY; CDR2 reads SVGAGI. The V gene lost 6 bases and the J gene lost 5 bases, with 11 bases spanning the gap. CDR3 DNA sequence: TGTGCCAGCAGCAACCTAGGGGAAAACATTCAGTACTTC. It specifies CASSNLGENIQYF.

Concerning this clone itself: The junction departs from germline at one end; a sequencing error may be responsible. This chain connects TRBV5-6 to TRBJ2-7, with D perhaps matching TRBD2 (5 bases). The CDR3 is made up of 15 amino acids. The V gene's germline CDR1 is SGHDT and CDR2 YYEEEE. The CDR3 nucleotides read TGTGCCAGCAGCTTGTTTTCCGCTAGCTCCCACGAGCAGTACTTC. Protein: CASSLFSASSHEQYF.

J is TRBJ1-2 and V is TRBV30, with a tentative D call TRBD1 (5 bases). Trimming removed 2 bases from V and 4 bases from J, with 17 bases in between. Looked up from germline, CDR1 is GTSNPN and CDR2 is SVGIG (reference sequence). The CDR3 consists of 15 residues. DNA for the CDR3: TGTGCCTGGAGTTTCAGGGAGGGCGTTACCTATGGCTACACCTTC. Translation: CAWSFREGVTYGYTF.

This clone appeared a single time. The germline gene is not matched at one end of the junction; a read error may be the cause. The chain employs TRBV5-1 and TRBJ1-1; D remains ambiguous. Per germline, CDR1 SGHRS and CDR2 YFSETQ. This CDR3 comprises 12 residues. The CDR3 is CASGLENPEAFF. CDR3 sequence (DNA): TGCGCCAGCGGCCTTGAGAACCCTGAAGCTTTCTTT.

This chain links TRBV7-2 with TRBJ2-1, with D possibly called TRBD1 or TRBD2 (6 bases each). Between the trimmed V and J ends, which lost 2 bases and 7 bases, there was a span of 18 bases. The CDR3 is 16 amino acids. Germline CDR1 SGHTA, CDR2 FQGNSA. The CDR3 region has the DNA TGTGCCAGCAGCTTACCCTGGGGGGCTGTAGGGAATGAGCAGTTCTTC. Protein product: CASSLPWGAVGNEQFF.

This clone was observed a single time. CDR3 loop: CASSLSTGLAGGSYEQFF. CDR3 in DNA: TGTGCCAGCAGTTTATCTACGGGACTAGCGGGAGGGTCCTATGAGCAGTTCTTC. This chain joins TRBV27 and TRBJ2-1; TRBD2 aligns across 16 bases. In germline, CDR1 is MNHEY, CDR2 SMNVEV (reference sequence). This CDR3 spans 18 amino acids. Losses at the gene ends were 0 bases for V and 8 bases for J; bases not matched to a gene: 7.

V is TRBV6-1 and J is TRBJ2-5; a possible D gene is TRBD1 (6 bases). The germline V and J ends were trimmed by 0 bases and 5 bases, with 16 bases remaining between them. From germline, CDR1 is MNHNS and CDR2 SASEGT. CDR3 length: 16 residues. CDR3 protein: CASSEADRIIRETQYF. DNA of the CDR3: TGTGCCAGCAGTGAAGCCGACAGGATAATAAGGGAGACCCAGTACTTC.